This TCR beta chain stems from a study of cytomegalovirus exposure and HLA in healthy donors. Study-wide findings and caveats: Upon later analysis, HLA-associated TCR beta chains proved more clonally expanded than other, equally common chains. Fewer N-insertions than the approximately 700-donor mean were reportedly shown by an Asian-associated ancestry cluster in a later analysis.

PCR employed 60 Vbeta and 13 Jbeta primers. The data were produced by immunoSEQ multiplex PCR, yet TCRdb's version contains in-frame clones alone and is incomplete. The data show around 91,000 clones, approximately 84% seen once. Comments on this clone: The target antigen is unknown.

The receptor's source is a man between 18 and 29 years old in good health and CMV-seronegative. Sequenced sample: PBMCs.

CDR3 nucleotide sequence: TGTGCCAGCAGCTTAAATATTCTCGGGACAGCTAACACTGAAGCTTTCTTT. Encoded protein: CASSLNILGTANTEAFF. The V gene is TRBV7-2, the J gene TRBJ1-1, with 7 bases fitting TRBD1. The CDR3 sequence is 17 residues long. CDR1 SGHTA and CDR2 FQGNSA come from the germline V gene. V shed 2 bases and J 2 bases; nucleotides not matched to a gene: 11.